These 28 T cell receptor beta chains were all obtained from the same sample, sequenced in a study of cytomegalovirus exposure and HLA in healthy donors. 13 Jbeta primers and 60 Vbeta primers were used for the PCR. Clones were sequenced by immunoSEQ multiplex PCR, and TCRdb holds only the in-frame ones, with some missing. In total, the table holds 150,000 to 200,000 clones. Material: PBMCs. These receptor sequences come from a man under 40 in good health and CMV-seronegative.

The rearrangement joins TRBV7-9 to TRBJ1-3; no reliable D call. The germline CDR1 and CDR2 sequences are SEHNR and FQNEAQ (reference sequence). V was clipped by 1 base and J by 1 base, with 8 bases between them. This CDR3 contains 15 residues. The CDR3 DNA sequence: TGTGCCAGCAGCTTAGGGGCAGCTTCTGGAAACACCATATATTTT. Translation gives CASSLGAASGNTIYF.

The rearrangement uses TRBV15 and TRBJ1-3; TRBD1 might be the D (5 bases). The CDR3 is made up of 17 amino acids. The germline V gene has CDR1 LNHNV and CDR2 YYDKDF (reference sequence). Trimming removed 4 bases at V and 0 bases at J, with 16 bases between. The CDR3 spells CATSKGRGPSSGNTIYF. Here the CDR3 DNA reads TGTGCCACCAGCAAGGGGCGGGGTCCTTCCTCTGGAAACACCATATATTTT.

The chain links TRBV5-1 to TRBJ2-3; 13 nucleotides match TRBD2. The CDR3 runs to 16 residues. Looked up from germline, CDR1 is SGHRS and CDR2 is YFSETQ. The junction had 4 bases not matched to a gene; V was cut back by 3 bases and J by 3 bases. This chain's CDR3 is CASSSGLAGETDTQYF. DNA for the CDR3: TGCGCCAGCAGCTCCGGACTAGCGGGAGAAACAGATACGCAGTATTTT.

The rearrangement links TRBV5-1 to TRBJ2-5; tentatively, D is TRBD1 (6 bases). With the DNA end fitting TRBJ2-7 better, the J assignment may be wrong. This CDR3 has 15 residues. Germline-derived CDR1 and CDR2 are SGHRS and YFSETQ. DNA for the CDR3: TGCGCCAGCAGCTTGGGTACAGGGATCTCCTACGAGCAGTACTTC. Translation gives CASSLGTGISYEQYF.

The chain carries TRBV7-9 and TRBJ2-4; tentative D call: TRBD2 (5 bases). Trimming removed 5 bases at V and 1 base at J, with 18 bases between. The V gene's germline CDR1 is SEHNR and CDR2 FQNEAQ (reference sequence). The CDR3 spans 17 residues. The DNA of the CDR3 is TGTGCCAGCAGCCTCTCGGGGTCTAGGGAGGCCAAAAACATTCAGTACTTC. It yields the protein CASSLSGSREAKNIQYF. The complete variable domain, with remaining parts taken from reference TRBV7-9 and TRBJ2-4, reads DTGVSQNPRHKITKRGQNVTFRCDPISEHNRLYWYRQTLGQGPEFLTYFQNEAQLEKSRLLSDRFSAERPKGSFSTLEIQRTEQGDSAMYLCASSLSGSREAKNIQYFGAGTRLSVL.

The rearrangement uses TRBV28 and TRBJ2-7, with D possibly being TRBD2 (5 bases). The CDR3 consists of 12 residues. V lost 2 bases, J lost 10 bases, and 12 bases lay in between. The germline gives CDR1 MDHEN, CDR2 SYDVKM. CDR3 residues: CASSLARRIQYF. The CDR3, as DNA: TGTGCCAGCAGTTTAGCCCGGAGGATACAGTACTTC. The full variable domain, completed using reference TRBV28 and TRBJ2-7, is DVKVTQSSRYLVKRTGEKVFLECVQDMDHENMFWYRQDPGLGLRLIYFSYDVKMKEKGDIPEGYSVSREKKERFSLILESASTNQTSMYLCASSLARRIQYFGPGTRLTVT.

The chain employs TRBV2 and TRBJ2-1, with 13 bases lining up with TRBD2. Unmatched junction bases numbered 6, after V lost 4 bases and J lost 9 bases. Germline V gene sequence: CDR1 SNHLY, CDR2 FYNNEI. The CDR3 consists of 15 residues. The CDR3 region has the DNA TGTGCCAGCAGTGTAACTAGCGGGAGGGCAAGTGAGCAGTTCTTC. This encodes CASSVTSGRASEQFF.

V usage is TRBV27 and J usage is TRBJ2-1, with a tentative D call TRBD2 (6 bases). Between the trimmed V and J ends, which lost 2 bases and 4 bases, there was a span of 21 bases. The CDR3 is 18 amino acids. CDR1 MNHEY and CDR2 SMNVEV come from the germline V gene (reference sequence). The chain's CDR3 is CASSLGLGWGGVYNEQFF. For the CDR3, the DNA is TGTGCCAGCAGTTTAGGACTGGGCTGGGGAGGCGTATACAATGAGCAGTTCTTC.

This chain joins TRBV18 and TRBJ2-5; the D is unclear. This CDR3 has 16 amino acids. CDR1 KGHSH and CDR2 LQKENI come from the germline V gene. Trimming shortened V by 5 bases and J by 1 base, and 17 bases separated the two germline ends. The CDR3 region has the DNA TGTGCCAGCTCATCATTTGGTCAGGCACTCCAAGAGACCCAGTACTTC. Protein product: CASSSFGQALQETQYF.

In DNA form, the CDR3 reads TGCGCCAGCAGCTTAGTGACAGGGGGCACCGGGGAGCTGTTTTTT. This codes for CASSLVTGGTGELFF. The rearrangement links TRBV5-1 to TRBJ2-2; 9 nucleotides align to TRBD1. The CDR3 covers 15 residues. The germline V gene has CDR1 SGHRS and CDR2 YFSETQ. Trimming removed 2 bases from V and 4 bases from J; junction bases left unmatched: 3.

The chain couples TRBV2 to TRBJ2-5; 8 bases map to TRBD1. The J call is uncertain, as TRBJ2-7 better fits the DNA end. Germline V gene sequence: CDR1 SNHLY, CDR2 FYNNEI. The CDR3 covers 16 residues. CDR3 sequence: CASSDIRDRWTYEQYF. As DNA, the CDR3 is TGTGCCAGCAGTGACATCCGGGACAGGTGGACCTACGAGCAGTACTTC.

The chain's CDR3 is CASSLESGGSYGYTF. DNA for the CDR3: TGTGCCAGCAGCTTAGAGTCGGGTGGCTCTTATGGCTACACCTTC. The genes are TRBV7-9 and TRBJ1-2; D gene uncertain. Germline-derived CDR1 and CDR2 are SEHNR and FQNEAQ (reference sequence). This CDR3 contains 15 residues. The ends were cut back, 1 base at V and 5 bases at J, with 14 bases in the middle. The full variable domain, completed using reference TRBV7-9 and TRBJ1-2, is DTGVSQNPRHKITKRGQNVTFRCDPISEHNRLYWYRQTLGQGPEFLTYFQNEAQLEKSRLLSDRFSAERPKGSFSTLEIQRTEQGDSAMYLCASSLESGGSYGYTFGSGTRLTVV.

This chain joins TRBV5-5 and TRBJ1-1; 8 bases agree with TRBD1. The length of the CDR3 is 14 residues. In germline, CDR1 is SGHKS, CDR2 YYEKEE (reference sequence). With V trimmed by 4 bases and J by 4 bases, 6 bases remained unmatched. The CDR3 spells CASSRWTGTTEAFF. The DNA of the CDR3 is TGTGCCAGCAGCCGATGGACAGGGACCACTGAAGCTTTCTTT. Looking up the rest from reference TRBV5-5 and TRBJ1-1 gives the full variable domain: DAGVTQSPTHLIKTRGQQVTLRCSPISGHKSVSWYQQVLGQGPQFIFQYYEKEERGRGNFPDRFSARQFPNYSSELNVNALLLGDSALYLCASSRWTGTTEAFFGQGTRLTVV.

The J gene is TRBJ2-2, the V gene TRBV14, with D possibly TRBD1 on 6 matching bases. Germline assignment: CDR1 SGHDN and CDR2 FVKESK. The CDR3 covers 21 residues. Trimming cost V 4 bases and J 0 bases, with 27 bases left between them. The CDR3 here is CASSRRLRQDFLSSNTGELFF. The CDR3 nucleotides are TGTGCCAGCAGCCGGAGACTAAGACAGGACTTCTTATCCTCGAACACCGGGGAGCTGTTTTTT.

V gene TRBV30 combines with J gene TRBJ2-7, with 10 nucleotides matching TRBD1. This CDR3 has 13 residues. Germline loops: CDR1 GTSNPN, CDR2 SVGIG (reference sequence). V dropped 5 bases and J dropped 5; count of bases not matched to a gene: 6. Here the CDR3 reads CAWEDRGLDEQYF. The CDR3 DNA is TGTGCCTGGGAAGACAGGGGGCTTGACGAGCAGTACTTC.

CDR3 region: CAQDRGQSEQYF. As DNA, the CDR3 is TGTGCCCAGGACAGGGGGCAAAGCGAGCAGTACTTC. The chain recombines TRBV21-1 with TRBJ2-7; the table's D call, TRBD1, was not checked against the DNA. TRBV21-1 is shown as a pseudogene. The CDR3 sequence is 12 residues long.

The chain recombines TRBV6-5 with TRBJ1-1; D uncertain. Germline V gene lookup returns CDR1 MNHEY and CDR2 SVGAGI. The CDR3 loop spans 15 amino acids. Trimming removed 5 bases at V and 4 bases at J, with 17 bases between. The CDR3 DNA reads as TGTGCCAGCAGTCTACTGCGACCAGGAGGCACTGAAGCTTTCTTT. Protein sequence: CASSLLRPGGTEAFF.

The rearrangement joins TRBV6-1 to TRBJ2-7; D call uncertain. The CDR3 is 13 amino acids. V lost 7 bases, J lost 3 bases, and 13 bases lay in between. CDR1 is MNHNS, CDR2 SASEGT, per germline. The CDR3 spells CASTGQPNYEQYF. The CDR3 nucleotides are TGTGCCAGCACTGGGCAGCCTAACTACGAGCAGTACTTC.

V gene TRBV4-1 combines with J gene TRBJ2-5; 8 nucleotides line up with TRBD1. This CDR3 is built from 14 residues. V shed 4 bases, J shed 4 bases, and the junction held 5 bases outside the gene matches. CDR1 and CDR2 from the germline V gene are MGHRA and YSYEKL. The CDR3, as DNA: TGCGCCAGCAGCCGGGCAGGGGGCGTAGAGACCCAGTACTTC. Encoded protein: CASSRAGGVETQYF.

Here the CDR3 reads CASRREPTSYEQYF. CDR3 bases: TGTGCCAGCAGGCGGGAGCCGACCTCCTACGAGCAGTACTTC. The V and J genes are TRBV6-5 and TRBJ2-7; 7 bases line up with TRBD2. V lost 6 bases to trimming and J lost 0 bases; unmatched junction nucleotides: 5. The CDR3 sequence is 14 residues long. Germline V gives CDR1 MNHEY, CDR2 SVGAGI.

The chain joins TRBV9 to TRBJ1-1; D is ambiguous. V lost 6 bases and J 4 bases, leaving 13 bases between the germline ends. Germline assignment: CDR1 SGDLS and CDR2 YYNGEE. There are 13 residues in the CDR3. This chain's CDR3 is CASTAPSSTEAFF. CDR3 nucleotides: TGTGCCAGCACCGCCCCTTCGAGCACTGAAGCTTTCTTT.

The V gene is TRBV29-1, the J gene TRBJ2-5; 7 bases align to TRBD2. V lost 3 bases and J lost 5; bases outside the gene matches: 3. CDR3 length: 12 amino acids. CDR1 is SQVTM, CDR2 ANQGSEA, per germline. CDR3 amino acids: CSVDFGGETQYF. The CDR3 nucleotides read TGCAGCGTTGATTTCGGGGGGGAGACCCAGTACTTC.

V usage is TRBV28 and J usage is TRBJ1-1, with TRBD1 matching 10 bases. The germline V gene encodes CDR1 MDHEN and CDR2 SYDVKM. The ends lost 3 bases at V and 5 bases at J; junction bases unmatched: 6. The CDR3 covers 15 residues. In DNA form, the CDR3 reads TGTGCCAGCAGTTTCGGGGGACAGGGGAGGACTGAAGCTTTCTTT. Its protein is CASSFGGQGRTEAFF.

About this clone: Other DNA sequences within the sample encode an identical CDR3. The chain couples TRBV19 to TRBJ2-6; TRBD1 matches at 9 bases. Germline CDR1 LNHDA, CDR2 SQIVND (reference sequence). The CDR3 loop spans 17 amino acids. The V and J ends lost 3 bases and 0 bases, in that order; junction bases with no gene match: 3. Here the CDR3 reads CASSMGTGPSGANVLTF. DNA for the CDR3: TGTGCCAGTAGTATGGGGACAGGGCCCTCTGGGGCCAACGTCCTGACTTTC.

The rearrangement joins TRBV5-4 to TRBJ2-7; the match to TRBD2 covers 9 bases. The CDR3 has 17 residues. In germline, CDR1 is SGHNT, CDR2 YYREEE (reference sequence). Germline trimming cut 2 bases from V and 4 bases from J; bases unmatched to any gene: 13. Here the CDR3 DNA reads TGTGCCAGCAGCTTCGACTACGGGCTAGCGGGACTTTACGAGCAGTACTTC. Its protein is CASSFDYGLAGLYEQYF.

The J gene is TRBJ1-3, the V gene TRBV6-5, with 8 nucleotides matching TRBD1. The V gene end was trimmed by 2 bases and the J gene end by 7 bases; junction bases not matched to a gene: 7. Germline V CDR1 and CDR2: MNHEY, SVGAGI. This CDR3 is built from 15 residues. This chain's CDR3 is CASSYEYRGSNTIYF. CDR3 DNA: TGTGCCAGCAGTTACGAGTACAGGGGGTCCAACACCATATATTTT.

J is TRBJ1-5 and V is TRBV2, with D perhaps TRBD1 (5 bases). Germline V gene sequence: CDR1 SNHLY, CDR2 FYNNEI. With 6 bases removed from V and 2 bases from J, the gap between germline ends came to 14 bases. The CDR3 is made up of 15 amino acids. The DNA for the CDR3 is TGTGCCAGCAGCCCTTTGGTGACAGGCAATCAGCCCCAGCATTTT. Protein: CASSPLVTGNQPQHF. Using reference TRBV2 and TRBJ1-5 for the parts outside the CDR3, the full variable domain is EPEVTQTPSHQVTQMGQEVILRCVPISNHLYFYWYRQILGQKVEFLVSFYNNEISEKSEIFDDQFSVERPDGSNFTLKIRSTKLEDSAMYFCASSPLVTGNQPQHFGDGTRLSIL.

The V and J genes are TRBV4-3 and TRBJ1-1, with a possible D match to TRBD1 (5 bases). Trimming pared 1 base from V and 9 bases from J, leaving 18 bases between. The CDR3 length is 15 residues. Looked up from germline, CDR1 is LGHNA and CDR2 is YSLEER. The CDR3 nucleotides read TGCGCCAGCAGCCAAGTAGGAGTTATCACAGGACAAGCTTTCTTT. This codes for CASSQVGVITGQAFF.